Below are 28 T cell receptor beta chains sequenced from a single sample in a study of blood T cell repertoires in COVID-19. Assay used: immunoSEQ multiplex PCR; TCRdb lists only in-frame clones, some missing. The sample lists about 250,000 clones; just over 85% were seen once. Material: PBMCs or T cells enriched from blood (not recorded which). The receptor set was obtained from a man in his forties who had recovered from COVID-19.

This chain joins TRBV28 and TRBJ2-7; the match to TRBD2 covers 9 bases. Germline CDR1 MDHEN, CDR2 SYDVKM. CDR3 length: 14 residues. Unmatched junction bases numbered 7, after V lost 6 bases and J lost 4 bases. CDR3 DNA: TGTGCCAGCAGGTTGCCCGCGGGAGGGTACGAGCAGTACTTC. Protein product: CASRLPAGGYEQYF.

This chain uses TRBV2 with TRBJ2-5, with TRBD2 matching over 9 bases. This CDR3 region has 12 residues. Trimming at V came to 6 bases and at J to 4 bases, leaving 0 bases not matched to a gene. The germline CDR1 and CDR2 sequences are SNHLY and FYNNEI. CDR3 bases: TGTGCCAGCAGACTAGCGGGAGAGACCCAGTACTTC. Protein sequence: CASRLAGETQYF.

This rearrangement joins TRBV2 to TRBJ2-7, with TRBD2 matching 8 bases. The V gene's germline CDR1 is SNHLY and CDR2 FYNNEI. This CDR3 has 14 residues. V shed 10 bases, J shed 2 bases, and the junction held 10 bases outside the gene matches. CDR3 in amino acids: CATISGKYPYEQYF. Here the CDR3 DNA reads TGTGCCACCATTAGCGGGAAATATCCCTACGAGCAGTACTTC.

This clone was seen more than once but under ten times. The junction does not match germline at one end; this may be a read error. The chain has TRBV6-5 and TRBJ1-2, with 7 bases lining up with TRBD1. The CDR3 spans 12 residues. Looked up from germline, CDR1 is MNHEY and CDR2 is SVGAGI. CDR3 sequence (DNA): TGTGCCAGCAGTTACACAGGGGATGGGTACACCTTC. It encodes CASSYTGDGYTF.

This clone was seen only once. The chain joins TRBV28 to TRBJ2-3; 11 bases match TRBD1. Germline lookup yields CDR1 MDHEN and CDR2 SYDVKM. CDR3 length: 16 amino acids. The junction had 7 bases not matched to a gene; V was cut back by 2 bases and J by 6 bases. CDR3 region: CASSLTGTGGWDTQYF. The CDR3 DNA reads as TGTGCCAGCAGTTTAACTGGGACAGGGGGGTGGGATACGCAGTATTTT. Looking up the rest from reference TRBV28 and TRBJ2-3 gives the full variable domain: DVKVTQSSRYLVKRTGEKVFLECVQDMDHENMFWYRQDPGLGLRLIYFSYDVKMKEKGDIPEGYSVSREKKERFSLILESASTNQTSMYLCASSLTGTGGWDTQYFGPGTRLTVL.

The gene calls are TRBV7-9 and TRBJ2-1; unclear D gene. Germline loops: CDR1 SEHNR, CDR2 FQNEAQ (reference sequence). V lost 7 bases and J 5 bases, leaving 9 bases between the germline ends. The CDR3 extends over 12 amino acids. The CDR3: CASTRRDNEQFF. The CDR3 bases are TGTGCCAGCACCAGACGGGACAATGAGCAGTTCTTC.

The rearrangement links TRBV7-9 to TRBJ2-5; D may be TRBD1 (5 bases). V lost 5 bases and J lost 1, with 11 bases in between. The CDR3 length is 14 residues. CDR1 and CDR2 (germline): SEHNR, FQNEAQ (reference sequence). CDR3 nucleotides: TGTGCCAGCAGCCCACAGACAGCCCAAGAGACCCAGTACTTC. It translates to CASSPQTAQETQYF.

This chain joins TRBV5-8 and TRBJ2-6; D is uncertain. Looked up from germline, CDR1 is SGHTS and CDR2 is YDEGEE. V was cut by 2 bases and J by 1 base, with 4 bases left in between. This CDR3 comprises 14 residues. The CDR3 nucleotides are TGTGCCAGCAGCTTACAGTCTGGGGCCAACGTCCTGACTTTC. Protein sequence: CASSLQSGANVLTF.

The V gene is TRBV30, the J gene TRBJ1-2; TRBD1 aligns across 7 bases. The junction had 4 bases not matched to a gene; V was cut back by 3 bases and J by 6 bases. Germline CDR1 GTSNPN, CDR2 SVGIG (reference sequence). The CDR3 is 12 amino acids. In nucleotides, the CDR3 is TGTGCCTGGAGCGCACAGGGGCATGGCTACACCTTC. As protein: CAWSAQGHGYTF.

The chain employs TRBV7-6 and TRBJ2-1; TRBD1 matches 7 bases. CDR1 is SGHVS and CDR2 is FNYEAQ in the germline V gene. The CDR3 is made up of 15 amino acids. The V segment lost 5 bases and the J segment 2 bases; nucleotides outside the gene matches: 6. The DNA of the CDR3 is TGTGCCAGCAGCCAAGCCGGGACAGCCTACAATGAGCAGTTCTTC. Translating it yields CASSQAGTAYNEQFF.

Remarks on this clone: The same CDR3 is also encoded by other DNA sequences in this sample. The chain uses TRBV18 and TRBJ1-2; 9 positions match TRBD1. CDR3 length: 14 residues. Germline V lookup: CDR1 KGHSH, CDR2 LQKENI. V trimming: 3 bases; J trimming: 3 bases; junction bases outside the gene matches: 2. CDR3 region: CASSPRDRDYGYTF. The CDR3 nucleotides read TGTGCCAGCTCACCCCGGGACAGGGACTATGGCTACACCTTC. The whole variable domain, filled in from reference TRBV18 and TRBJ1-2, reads NAGVMQNPRHLVRRRGQEARLRCSPMKGHSHVYWYRQLPEEGLKFMVYLQKENIIDESGMPKERFSAEFPKEGPSILRIQQVVRGDSAAYFCASSPRDRDYGYTFGSGTRLTVV.

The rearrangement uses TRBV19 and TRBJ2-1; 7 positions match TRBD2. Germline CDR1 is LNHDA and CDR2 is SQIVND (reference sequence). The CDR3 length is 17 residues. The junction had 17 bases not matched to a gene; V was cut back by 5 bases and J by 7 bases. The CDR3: CASSEGLLRSTLNEQFF. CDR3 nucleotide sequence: TGTGCCAGTAGTGAGGGACTACTCCGTTCAACGCTAAATGAGCAGTTCTTC.

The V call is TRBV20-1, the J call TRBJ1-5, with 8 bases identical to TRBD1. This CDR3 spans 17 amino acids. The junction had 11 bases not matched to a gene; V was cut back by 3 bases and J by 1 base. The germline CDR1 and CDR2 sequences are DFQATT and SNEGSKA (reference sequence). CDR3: CSASSGTGRLSNQPQHF. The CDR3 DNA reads TGCAGTGCTAGTTCGGGGACAGGACGGTTGAGCAATCAGCCCCAGCATTTT.

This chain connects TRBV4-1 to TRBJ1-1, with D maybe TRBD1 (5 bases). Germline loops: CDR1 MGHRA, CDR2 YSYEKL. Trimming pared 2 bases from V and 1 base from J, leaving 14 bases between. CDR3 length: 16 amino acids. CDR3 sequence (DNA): TGCGCCAGCAGCCAATGGGCGGGGACTCCGAACACTGAAGCTTTCTTT. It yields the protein CASSQWAGTPNTEAFF.

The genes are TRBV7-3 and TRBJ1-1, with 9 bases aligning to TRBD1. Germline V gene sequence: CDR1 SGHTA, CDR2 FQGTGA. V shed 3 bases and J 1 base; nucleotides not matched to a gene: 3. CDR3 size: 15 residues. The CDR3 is CASSLYRGPNTEAFF. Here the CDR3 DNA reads TGTGCCAGCAGCTTGTACAGGGGGCCGAACACTGAAGCTTTCTTT. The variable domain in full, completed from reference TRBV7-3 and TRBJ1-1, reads GAGVSQTPSNKVTEKGKYVELRCDPISGHTALYWYRQSLGQGPEFLIYFQGTGAADDSGLPNDRFFAVRPEGSVSTLKIQRTERGDSAVYLCASSLYRGPNTEAFFGQGTRLTVV.

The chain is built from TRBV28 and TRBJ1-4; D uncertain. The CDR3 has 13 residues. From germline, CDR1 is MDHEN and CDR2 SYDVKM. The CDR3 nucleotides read TGTGCAGGTGGGGAGTCAACTAATGAAAAACTGTTTTTT. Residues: CAGGESTNEKLFF. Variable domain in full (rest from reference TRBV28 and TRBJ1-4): DVKVTQSSRYLVKRTGEKVFLECVQDMDHENMFWYRQDPGLGLRLIYFSYDVKMKEKGDIPEGYSVSREKKERFSLILESASTNQTSMYLCAGGESTNEKLFFGSGTQLSVL.

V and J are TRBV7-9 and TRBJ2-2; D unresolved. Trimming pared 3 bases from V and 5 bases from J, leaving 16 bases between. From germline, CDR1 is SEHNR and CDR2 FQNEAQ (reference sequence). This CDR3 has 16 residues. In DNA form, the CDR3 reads TGTGCCAGCAGCTTCGCTGCAGTTCCGACAACCGGGGAGCTGTTTTTT. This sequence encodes CASSFAAVPTTGELFF.

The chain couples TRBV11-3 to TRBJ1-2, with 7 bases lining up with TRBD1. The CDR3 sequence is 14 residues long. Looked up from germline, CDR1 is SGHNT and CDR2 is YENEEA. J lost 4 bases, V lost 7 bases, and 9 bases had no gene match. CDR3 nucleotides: TGTGCCAGCAACCCCCTCCGGGACAGCTATGGCTACACCTTC. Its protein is CASNPLRDSYGYTF.

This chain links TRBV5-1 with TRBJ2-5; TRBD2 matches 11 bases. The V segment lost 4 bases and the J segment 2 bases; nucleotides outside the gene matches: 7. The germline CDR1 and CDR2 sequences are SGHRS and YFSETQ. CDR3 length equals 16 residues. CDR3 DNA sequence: TGCGCCAGCAGCGCTGGGACTAGCGGACGACAAGAGACCCAGTACTTC. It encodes CASSAGTSGRQETQYF. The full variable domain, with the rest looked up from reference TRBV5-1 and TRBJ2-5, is KAGVTQTPRYLIKTRGQQVTLSCSPISGHRSVSWYQQTPGQGLQFLFEYFSETQRNKGNFPGRFSGRQFSNSRSEMNVSTLELGDSALYLCASSAGTSGRQETQYFGPGTRLLVL.

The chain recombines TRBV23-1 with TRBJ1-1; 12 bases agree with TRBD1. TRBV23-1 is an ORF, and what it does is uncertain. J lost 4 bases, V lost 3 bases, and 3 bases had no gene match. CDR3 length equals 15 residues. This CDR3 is CASSHRGQGATEAFF. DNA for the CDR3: TGCGCCAGCAGTCATAGGGGACAGGGGGCCACTGAAGCTTTCTTT.

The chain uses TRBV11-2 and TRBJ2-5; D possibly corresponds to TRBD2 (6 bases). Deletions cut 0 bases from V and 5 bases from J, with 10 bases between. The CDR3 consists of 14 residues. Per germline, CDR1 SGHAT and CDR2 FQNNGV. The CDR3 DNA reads TGTGCCAGCAGCTTAGAGGCGGGGTTTGAGACCCAGTACTTC. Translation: CASSLEAGFETQYF.

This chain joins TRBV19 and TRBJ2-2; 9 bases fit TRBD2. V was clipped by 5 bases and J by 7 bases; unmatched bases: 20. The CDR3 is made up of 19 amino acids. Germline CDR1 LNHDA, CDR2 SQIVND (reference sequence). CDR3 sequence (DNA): TGTGCCAGTAGTTCGGCCGTCTGGGCTAGCGGGATTCGTTACGGGGAGCTGTTTTTT. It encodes CASSSAVWASGIRYGELFF.

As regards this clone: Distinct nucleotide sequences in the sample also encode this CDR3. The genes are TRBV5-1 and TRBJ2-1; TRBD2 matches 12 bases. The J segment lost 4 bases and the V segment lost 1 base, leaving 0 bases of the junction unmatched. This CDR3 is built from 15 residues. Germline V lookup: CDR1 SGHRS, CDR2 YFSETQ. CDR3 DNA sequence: TGCGCCAGCAGCTTGACTAGCGGGGGGTACAATGAGCAGTTCTTC. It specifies CASSLTSGGYNEQFF. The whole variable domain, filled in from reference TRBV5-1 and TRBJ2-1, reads KAGVTQTPRYLIKTRGQQVTLSCSPISGHRSVSWYQQTPGQGLQFLFEYFSETQRNKGNFPGRFSGRQFSNSRSEMNVSTLELGDSALYLCASSLTSGGYNEQFFGPGTRLTVL.

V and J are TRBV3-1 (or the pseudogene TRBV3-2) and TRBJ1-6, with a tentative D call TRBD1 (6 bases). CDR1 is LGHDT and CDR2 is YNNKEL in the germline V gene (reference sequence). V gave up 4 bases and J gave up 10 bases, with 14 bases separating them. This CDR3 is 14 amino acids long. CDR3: CASSRTEGGSPLHF. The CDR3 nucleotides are TGTGCCAGCAGCCGTACAGAAGGGGGATCACCCCTCCACTTT.

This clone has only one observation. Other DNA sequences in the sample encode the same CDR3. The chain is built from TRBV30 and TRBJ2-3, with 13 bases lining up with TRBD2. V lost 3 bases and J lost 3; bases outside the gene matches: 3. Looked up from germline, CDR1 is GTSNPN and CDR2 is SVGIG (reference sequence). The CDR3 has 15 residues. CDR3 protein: CAWSAGLAGTDTQYF. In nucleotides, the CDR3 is TGTGCCTGGAGCGCGGGACTAGCGGGAACAGATACGCAGTATTTT.

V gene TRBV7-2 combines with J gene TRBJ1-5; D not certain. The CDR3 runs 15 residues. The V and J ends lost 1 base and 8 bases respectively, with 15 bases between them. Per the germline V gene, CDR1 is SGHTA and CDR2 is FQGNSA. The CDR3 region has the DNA TGTGCCAGCAGCTTAGGCGGTGGAAAGTGGGAGCCCCAGCATTTT. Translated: CASSLGGGKWEPQHF. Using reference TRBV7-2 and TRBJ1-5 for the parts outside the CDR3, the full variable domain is GAGVSQSPSNKVTEKGKDVELRCDPISGHTALYWYRQSLGQGLEFLIYFQGNSAPDKSGLPSDRFSAERTGGSVSTLTIQRTQQEDSAVYLCASSLGGGKWEPQHFGDGTRLSIL.

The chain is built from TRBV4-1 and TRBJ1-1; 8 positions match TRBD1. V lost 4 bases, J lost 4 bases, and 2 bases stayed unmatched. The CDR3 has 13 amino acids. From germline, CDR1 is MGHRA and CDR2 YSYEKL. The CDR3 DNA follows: TGCGCCAGCAGCCGGACAGGGACCACTGAAGCTTTCTTT. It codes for CASSRTGTTEAFF.

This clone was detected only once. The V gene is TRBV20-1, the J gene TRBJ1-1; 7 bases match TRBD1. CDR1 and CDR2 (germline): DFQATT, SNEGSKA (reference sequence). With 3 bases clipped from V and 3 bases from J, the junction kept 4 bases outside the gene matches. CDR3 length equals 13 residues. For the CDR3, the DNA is TGCAGTGCTAGTTTAGGGACAGACACTGAAGCTTTCTTT. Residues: CSASLGTDTEAFF.